The 5 T cell receptor beta chains given below trace back to one sample, sequenced in a study of blood T cell repertoires in COVID-19. Measured with immunoSEQ multiplex PCR; TCRdb has only the in-frame clones, and not every one. The sample includes fewer than 350,000 clones, 81% of them seen just once. The specimen sequenced was peripheral blood. Every receptor here comes from a woman aged 60-75 years with active or convalescent COVID-19.

The chain carries TRBV10-3 and TRBJ2-7, with 8 bases identical to TRBD1. Looked up from germline, CDR1 is ENHRY and CDR2 is SYGVKD. The CDR3 spans 14 residues. V lost 8 bases, J lost 3 bases, and 9 bases stayed unmatched. As DNA, the CDR3 is TGTGCCATCGGGACGGGACAGGCCGTCTACGAGCAGTACTTC. This encodes CAIGTGQAVYEQYF.

This clone was seen more than once but under ten times. V is TRBV19 and J is TRBJ1-1; the D gene is possibly TRBD1 (5 bases). The V and J ends lost 5 bases and 5 bases respectively, with 12 bases between them. The CDR3 sequence is 13 residues long. In germline, CDR1 is LNHDA, CDR2 SQIVND (reference sequence). The CDR3 DNA reads as TGTGCCAGTAGTCTCGACAGACAGACTGAAGCTTTCTTT. It encodes CASSLDRQTEAFF.

The rearrangement links TRBV20-1 to TRBJ2-5; no reliable D call. Germline CDR1 DFQATT, CDR2 SNEGSKA (reference sequence). The CDR3 totals 11 residues. DNA for the CDR3: TGCAGCGCAGCGTACCAAGAGACCCAGTACTTC. Its translation is CSAAYQETQYF.

The V and J genes are TRBV12-5 and TRBJ2-3, with TRBD1 as a possible D gene (6 bases). The CDR3 is 13 amino acids. V was trimmed by 6 bases and J by 2 bases, leaving 9 bases between them. The germline gives CDR1 LGHNT, CDR2 FRNRAP. This chain's CDR3 is CASGSGATDTQYF. The CDR3, as DNA: TGTGCTAGTGGGTCAGGGGCCACAGATACGCAGTATTTT.

On this clone itself: Other DNA sequences in the sample encode the same CDR3. The chain has TRBV7-2 and TRBJ1-2; D is unresolved. Per the germline V gene, CDR1 is SGHTA and CDR2 is FQGNSA. This CDR3 has 12 amino acids. With 5 bases removed from V and 4 bases from J, the gap between germline ends came to 8 bases. The CDR3 reads CASSLEGYGYTF. CDR3 nucleotides: TGTGCCAGCAGCCTGGAGGGCTATGGCTACACCTTC.